This T cell receptor beta chain was identified during a study of T-cell memory formation after mild COVID-19. In the study overall: Each donor largely had its own TCR clusters.

Findings and caveats of the study: Clones that contracted clustered mainly in CM and EM if CD4+ and in EMRA if CD8+.

A 5'RACE reaction primed in the constant segment made cDNA libraries of TCR alpha and TCR beta, and these carried sample barcodes and UMIs. TCRdb processed the 5' RACE reads anew with MiXCR; each CDR3 protein has one entry. The data contain 65,000 to 100,000 distinct CDR3 sequences, about 13% of them seen just once; the ten biggest clones take up 41%. The CDR3 runs to 13 residues. With 4 bases removed from V and 6 bases from J, the gap between germline ends came to 15 bases. Germline V CDR1 and CDR2: DFQATT, SNEGSKA (reference sequence). A remark on this clonotype: Antigen specificity is unknown.

J is TRBJ1-1 and V is TRBV20-1; D not resolved. Sequencing was carried out using PBMCs or a T cell subset sorted from them (not recorded which). The receptor comes from a man aged 18-30 years who had mild COVID-19 (a few samples of this study predate the infection). Cell type and time point are not known. The CDR3 region has the DNA TGCAGTGCTACGGAAGGGCCGGGCGCTGAAGCTTTCTTT. Translating gives CSATEGPGAEAFF.